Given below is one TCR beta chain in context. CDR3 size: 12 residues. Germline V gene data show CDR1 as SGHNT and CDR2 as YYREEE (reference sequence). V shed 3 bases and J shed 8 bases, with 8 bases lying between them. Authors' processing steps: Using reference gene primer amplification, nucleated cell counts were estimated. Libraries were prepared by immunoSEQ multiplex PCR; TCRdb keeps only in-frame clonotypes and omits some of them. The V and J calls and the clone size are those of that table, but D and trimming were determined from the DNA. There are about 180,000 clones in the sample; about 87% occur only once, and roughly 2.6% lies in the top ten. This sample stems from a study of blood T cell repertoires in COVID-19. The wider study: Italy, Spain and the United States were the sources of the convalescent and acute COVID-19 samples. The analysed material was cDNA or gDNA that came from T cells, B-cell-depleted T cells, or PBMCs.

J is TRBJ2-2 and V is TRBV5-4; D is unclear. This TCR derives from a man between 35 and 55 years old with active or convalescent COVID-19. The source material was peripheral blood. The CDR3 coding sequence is TGTGCCAGCAGCTCCCCCTTTGGGGAGCTGTTTTTT. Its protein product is CASSSPFGELFF.